These T cell receptor beta chains were read from a single sample in a study of CD8 T cells in Susac syndrome. MiXCR was run by TCRdb on the immunoSEQ multiplex PCR reads, yielding one entry per CDR3 protein. The sample consists of around 150,000 distinct CDR3 sequences, about 95% of them appearing once. Source material: CD4+ T cells from PBMCs. The receptor set was obtained from a human donor in good health. CDR3s include the opening cysteine and the closing phenylalanine or tryptophan. D genes are given only for firm matches. Expanded clones get a size class; other rows say once, few or many, or leave the size out.

cdr3_length	clone_size	j_call	v_call	d_call	cdr3_nt	cdr3_aa
16	-	TRBJ2-1	TRBV29-1	TRBD1	TGCAGCGTGATCCCCGGGACAGGGAGCTCCTACAATGAGCAGTTCTTC	CSVIPGTGSSYNEQFF
10	-	TRBJ1-1	TRBV20-1	-	TGCAGTGCTAGCGGGGCTGAAGCTTTCTTT	CSASGAEAFF
13	once	TRBJ2-7	TRBV12-3/TRBV12-4	-	TGTGCCAGCAGTCAGGACACCTCCTACGAGCAGTACTTC	CASSQDTSYEQYF
15	-	TRBJ2-7	TRBV2	TRBD2	TGTGCCAGCACGCCCGGGCTGGGGGGGGACTACGAGCAGTACTTC	CASTPGLGGDYEQYF
13	-	TRBJ2-5	TRBV10-3	-	TGTGCCATCAGCCTCATGTACCAAGAGACCCAGTACTTC	CAISLMYQETQYF
14	-	TRBJ1-2	TRBV9	TRBD1	TGTGCCAGCAGCGCTCGGACAGGGGGCGATGGCTACACCTTC	CASSARTGGDGYTF
15	-	TRBJ1-2	TRBV15	TRBD1	TGTGCCACCAGCAGAGGGAAAGGGACAGGCTATGGCTACACCTTC	CATSRGKGTGYGYTF
14	-	TRBJ1-2	TRBV20-1	TRBD1	TGCAGTGCTAGGGGACAGGGGGATGTCTATGGCTACACCTTC	CSARGQGDVYGYTF
13	once	TRBJ2-5	TRBV9	-	TGTGCCAGCAGCGCATCCGCTCAAGAGACCCAGTACTTC	CASSASAQETQYF
13	-	TRBJ2-5	TRBV2	-	TGTGCCAGCAGTGCCAGGGGTGAGGAGACCCAGTACTTC	CASSARGEETQYF
12	-	TRBJ2-3	TRBV19	-	TGTGCCAGTAGTAACCGGAGAGATACGCAGTATTTT	CASSNRRDTQYF
12	once	TRBJ2-1	TRBV10-3	TRBD2	TGTGCCATCAGTGGGACTAGCGATGAGCAGTTCTTC	CAISGTSDEQFF
13	-	TRBJ2-7	TRBV6-2/TRBV6-3	-	TGTGCCAGCAGTTATCCTCCGGGGGACGAGCAGTACTTC	CASSYPPGDEQYF
15	-	TRBJ2-1	TRBV6-5	TRBD2	TGTGCCAGCAGGGGACTAGCGGGTTATCGCAATGAGCAGTTCTTC	CASRGLAGYRNEQFF
14	-	TRBJ1-1	TRBV9	-	TGTGCCAGCAGCCGACAGGTCCCGGACACTGAAGCTTTCTTT	CASSRQVPDTEAFF
14	-	TRBJ2-7	TRBV12-3/TRBV12-4	TRBD1	TGTGCCACCGCTCGGACAGGCCGGGCCTACGAGCAGTACTTC	CATARTGRAYEQYF
13	-	TRBJ1-2	TRBV15	-	TGTGCCACCAGCAGACAGGGGTCGAGTGGCTACACCTTC	CATSRQGSSGYTF
13	-	TRBJ2-3	TRBV12-3/TRBV12-4	-	TGTGCCAGCAGTTTTTCTGCGGGGGATACGCAGTATTTT	CASSFSAGDTQYF
15	-	TRBJ2-3	TRBV11-1	-	TGTGCCAGCAGCTTCCGGACAGCTAGCACAGATACGCAGTATTTT	CASSFRTASTDTQYF
14	once	TRBJ2-1	TRBV30	TRBD2	TGTGCCTGGACAAGCGGGGGGGGCTACAATGAGCAGTTCTTC	CAWTSGGGYNEQFF
16	-	TRBJ2-3	TRBV11-2	-	TGTGCCAGCAGCTTAGAAGGGGGAGTGGGCACAGATACGCAGTATTTT	CASSLEGGVGTDTQYF
16	-	TRBJ1-6	TRBV9	-	TGTGCCAGCAGCGCCCGGGTAGGACCCTATAATTCACCCCTCCACTTT	CASSARVGPYNSPLHF
13	-	TRBJ2-7	TRBV27	-	TGTGCCAGCCGGGGTTCCTCTACCTACGAGCAGTACTTC	CASRGSSTYEQYF
12	once	TRBJ1-2	TRBV3-1	-	TGTGCCAGCAGCTTCGGGGGGGCTGGCTACACCTTC	CASSFGGAGYTF
15	-	TRBJ2-1	TRBV7-9	-	TGTGCCAGCAGCTTAAGGACCGGACTGAGAGGTGAGCAGTTCTTC	CASSLRTGLRGEQFF
14	-	TRBJ1-1	TRBV30	-	TGTGCCTGGAGTAGGGGCCGGGTTGGGACTGAAGCTTTCTTT	CAWSRGRVGTEAFF
14	-	TRBJ1-2	TRBV18	-	TGTGCCAGCTCACCAAACGACGGATCTTTTGGCTACACCTTC	CASSPNDGSFGYTF
13	-	TRBJ1-5	TRBV18	-	TGTGCCAGCTCAGCCGCCCTCAATCAGCCCCAGCATTTT	CASSAALNQPQHF
14	-	TRBJ2-5	TRBV9	TRBD1	TGTGCCAGCAGCGTAACAGGGGGAGGAGAGACCCAGTACTTC	CASSVTGGGETQYF
16	-	TRBJ2-7	TRBV7-2	-	TGTGCCAGCAGCTTAGTAGGGCCAACAAGCTACTACGAGCAGTACTTC	CASSLVGPTSYYEQYF
18	once	TRBJ2-5	TRBV5-4	TRBD2	TGTGCCAGCAGCTTGGGGAGTCTCTCTAGCGGGAATGGGAAGACCCAGTACTTC	CASSLGSLSSGNGKTQYF
14	-	TRBJ2-5	TRBV9	-	TGTGCCAGCAGCGTAGACGGGTCGGGAGAGACCCAGTACTTC	CASSVDGSGETQYF
15	once	TRBJ2-5	TRBV3-1	TRBD2	TGTGCCAGCAGCCAACGGACTAGCGGGGTAGAGACCCAGTACTTC	CASSQRTSGVETQYF
16	-	TRBJ2-3	TRBV29-1	TRBD2	TGCAGCGTTGTTGGGGGAAGTAGCGGGGGCGACAATACGCAGTATTTT	CSVVGGSSGGDNTQYF
13	-	TRBJ2-1	TRBV3-1	-	TGTGCCAGCAGCCAAGGGCTCCACAATGAGCAGTTCTTC	CASSQGLHNEQFF
14	-	TRBJ1-1	TRBV20-1	TRBD1	TGCAGTGCCACAGGGGGCGCGGGTTGGACTGAAGCTTTCTTT	CSATGGAGWTEAFF
15	-	TRBJ1-1	TRBV6-2/TRBV6-3	TRBD1	TGTGCCAGCAGTAACCCCAACAGGGGGCGAACTGAAGCTTTCTTT	CASSNPNRGRTEAFF
14	-	TRBJ2-3	TRBV29-1	TRBD2	TGCAGCGTCGAATCTAGCGGGGGGTCAGATACGCAGTATTTT	CSVESSGGSDTQYF
12	-	TRBJ1-5	TRBV7-2	-	TGTGCCAGCAGCCAAGTTACGGAGCCCCAGCATTTT	CASSQVTEPQHF
14	once	TRBJ1-2	TRBV6-5	-	TGTGCCAGCAGTAAGACCGCAGGGATCCATGGCTACACCTTC	CASSKTAGIHGYTF
14	-	TRBJ2-3	TRBV12-3/TRBV12-4	-	TGTGCCAGCAGTTTGCGGGAAGACACAGATACGCAGTATTTT	CASSLREDTDTQYF
15	-	TRBJ1-1	TRBV27	-	TGTGCCAGCAGTTACGAGGCACGGTCAGCTAGTGAAGCTTTCTTT	CASSYEARSASEAFF
15	once	TRBJ2-1	TRBV29-1	TRBD2	TGCAGCGTTGAAGCTGGGGCGGGGGGCTACAATGAGCAGTTCTTC	CSVEAGAGGYNEQFF
17	-	TRBJ2-1	TRBV7-9	TRBD1	TGTGCCAGCAGTATTCGGACAGGGACAAGCTCCTACAATGAGCAGTTCTTC	CASSIRTGTSSYNEQFF
14	-	TRBJ2-1	TRBV6-2/TRBV6-3	-	TGTGCCAGCACCCGACAGGCCCTATACAATGAGCAGTTCTTC	CASTRQALYNEQFF
12	-	TRBJ1-1	TRBV29-1	TRBD1	TGCAGCGGGGGACAGGGGGCCGTTGAAGCTTTCTTT	CSGGQGAVEAFF
12	-	TRBJ1-2	TRBV5-6	-	TGTGCCAGCAGCTTGGTTCGATCTGGCTACACCTTC	CASSLVRSGYTF
19	-	TRBJ1-3	TRBV9	TRBD1	TGTGCCAGCAGCGTAGACGGGGTGGGACAGGGAATCTCTGGAAACACCATATATTTT	CASSVDGVGQGISGNTIYF
16	-	TRBJ2-7	TRBV4-2	TRBD2	TGTGCCAGCAGCCAAGATGGTAGCGGGGGGCCCCTGGAGCAGTACTTC	CASSQDGSGGPLEQYF
15	-	TRBJ1-5	TRBV9	-	TGTGCCAGCAGCGTAGTCGGGGTCGGCCATCAGCCCCAGCATTTT	CASSVVGVGHQPQHF
12	few	TRBJ1-2	TRBV10-3	-	TGTGCCACCTCAAGGGACAACTATGGCTACACCTTC	CATSRDNYGYTF